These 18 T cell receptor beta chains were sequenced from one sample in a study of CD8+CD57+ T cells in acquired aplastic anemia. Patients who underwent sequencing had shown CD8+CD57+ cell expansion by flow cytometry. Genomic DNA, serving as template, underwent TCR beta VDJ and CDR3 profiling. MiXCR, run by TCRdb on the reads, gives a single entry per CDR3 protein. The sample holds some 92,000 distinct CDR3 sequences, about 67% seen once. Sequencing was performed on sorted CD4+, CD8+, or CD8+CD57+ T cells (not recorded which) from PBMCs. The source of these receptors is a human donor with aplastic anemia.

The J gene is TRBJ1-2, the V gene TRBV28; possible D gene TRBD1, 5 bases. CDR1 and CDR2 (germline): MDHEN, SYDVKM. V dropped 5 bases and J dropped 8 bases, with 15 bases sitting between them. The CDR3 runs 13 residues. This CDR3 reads CASSRDGWEGYTF. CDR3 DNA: TGTGCCAGCAGTAGGGACGGCTGGGAGGGCTACACCTTC.

The CDR3 region is CSVGPGSNMNTEAFF. As DNA, the CDR3 is TGCAGCGTTGGACCTGGGTCTAACATGAACACTGAAGCTTTCTTT. The V gene is TRBV29-1, the J gene TRBJ1-1, with D unresolved. Germline lookup yields CDR1 SQVTM and CDR2 ANQGSEA. The CDR3 has 15 residues. V was shortened by 4 bases and J by 0 bases, with 15 bases between the two germline ends.

CDR3 region: CASSQGEISGWRYYEQYF. DNA of the CDR3: TGTGCCAGCAGCCAAGGGGAAATTAGCGGGTGGCGATACTACGAGCAGTACTTC. The genes are TRBV4-2 and TRBJ2-7; TRBD2 matches at 7 bases. Unmatched junction bases numbered 15, after V lost 1 base and J lost 3 bases. The CDR3 length is 18 residues. From germline, CDR1 is LGHNA and CDR2 YNFKEQ.

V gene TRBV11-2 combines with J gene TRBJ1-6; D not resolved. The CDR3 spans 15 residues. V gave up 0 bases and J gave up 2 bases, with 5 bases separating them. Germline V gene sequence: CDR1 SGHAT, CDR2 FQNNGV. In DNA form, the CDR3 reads TGTGCCAGCAGCTTAGAGGTGACCTATAATTCACCCCTCCACTTT. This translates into CASSLEVTYNSPLHF.

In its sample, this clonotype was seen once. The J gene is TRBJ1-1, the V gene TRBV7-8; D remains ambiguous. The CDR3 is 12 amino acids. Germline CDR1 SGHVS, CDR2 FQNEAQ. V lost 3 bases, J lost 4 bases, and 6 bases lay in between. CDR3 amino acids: CASSLDVTEAFF. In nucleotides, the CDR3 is TGTGCCAGCAGCTTGGATGTCACTGAAGCTTTCTTT. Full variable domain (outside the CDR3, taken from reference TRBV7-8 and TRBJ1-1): GAGVSQSPRYKVAKRGQDVALRCDPISGHVSLFWYQQALGQGPEFLTYFQNEAQLDKSGLPSDRFFAERPEGSVSTLKIQRTQQEDSAVYLCASSLDVTEAFFGQGTRLTVV.

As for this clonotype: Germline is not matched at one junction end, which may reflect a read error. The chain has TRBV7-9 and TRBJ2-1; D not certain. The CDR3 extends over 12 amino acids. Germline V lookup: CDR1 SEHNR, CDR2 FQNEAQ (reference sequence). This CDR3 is CASSWSADEQFF. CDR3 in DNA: TGCGCCAGCAGTTGGAGCGCGGATGAGCAGTTCTTC.

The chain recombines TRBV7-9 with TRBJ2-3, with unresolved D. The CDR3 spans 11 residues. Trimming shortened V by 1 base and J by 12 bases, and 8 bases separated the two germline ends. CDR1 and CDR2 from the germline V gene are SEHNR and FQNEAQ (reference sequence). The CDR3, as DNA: TGTGCCAGCAGCTTAGATAAAGATCAGTATTTT. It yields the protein CASSLDKDQYF.

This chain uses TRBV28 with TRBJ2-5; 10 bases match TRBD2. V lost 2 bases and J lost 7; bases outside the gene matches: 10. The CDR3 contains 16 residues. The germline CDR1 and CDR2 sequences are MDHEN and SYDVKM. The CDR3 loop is CASSLGLLAGAGTQYF. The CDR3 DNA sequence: TGTGCCAGCAGTTTAGGGCTTCTAGCGGGGGCTGGGACCCAGTACTTC.

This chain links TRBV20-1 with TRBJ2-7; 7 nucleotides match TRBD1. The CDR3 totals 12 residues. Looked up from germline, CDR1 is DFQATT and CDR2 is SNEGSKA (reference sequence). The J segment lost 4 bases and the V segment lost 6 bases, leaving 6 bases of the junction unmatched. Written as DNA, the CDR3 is TGCAGTGCCAGGGGGAAAACGTACGAGCAGTACTTC. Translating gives CSARGKTYEQYF.

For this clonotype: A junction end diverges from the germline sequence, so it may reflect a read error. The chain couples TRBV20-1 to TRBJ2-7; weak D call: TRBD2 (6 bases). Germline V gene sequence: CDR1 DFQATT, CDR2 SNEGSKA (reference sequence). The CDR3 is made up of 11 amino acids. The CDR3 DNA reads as TGCAGTGCTAGAGATCAGGGTTTAGCGGTCTTC. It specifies CSARDQGLAVF.

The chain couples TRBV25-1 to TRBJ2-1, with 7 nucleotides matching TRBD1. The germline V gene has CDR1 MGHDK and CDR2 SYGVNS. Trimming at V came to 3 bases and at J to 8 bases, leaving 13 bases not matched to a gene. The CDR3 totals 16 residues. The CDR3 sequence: CASSEFPGQIMDEQFF. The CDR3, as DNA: TGTGCCAGCAGTGAGTTTCCGGGACAGATAATGGATGAGCAGTTCTTC.

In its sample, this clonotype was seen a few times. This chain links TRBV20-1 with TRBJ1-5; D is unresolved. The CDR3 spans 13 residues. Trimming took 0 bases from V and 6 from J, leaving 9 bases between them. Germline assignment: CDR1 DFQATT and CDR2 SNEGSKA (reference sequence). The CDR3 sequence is CSAREGGLQPQHF. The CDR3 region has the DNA TGCAGTGCTAGAGAAGGAGGGCTTCAGCCCCAGCATTTT.

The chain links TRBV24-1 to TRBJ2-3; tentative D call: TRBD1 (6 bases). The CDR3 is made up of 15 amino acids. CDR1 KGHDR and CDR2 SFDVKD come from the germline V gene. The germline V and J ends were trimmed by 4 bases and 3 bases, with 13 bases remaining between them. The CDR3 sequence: CATSDAPQGTDTQYF. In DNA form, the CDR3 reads TGTGCCACCAGTGACGCCCCTCAGGGGACAGATACGCAGTATTTT.

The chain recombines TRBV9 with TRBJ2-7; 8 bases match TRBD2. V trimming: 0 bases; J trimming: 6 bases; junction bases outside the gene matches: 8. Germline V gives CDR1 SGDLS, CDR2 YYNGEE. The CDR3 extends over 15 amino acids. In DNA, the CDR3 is TGTGCCAGCAGCGTAGGTTTGGCGGGAGGTTCCGAGCAGTACTTC. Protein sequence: CASSVGLAGGSEQYF.

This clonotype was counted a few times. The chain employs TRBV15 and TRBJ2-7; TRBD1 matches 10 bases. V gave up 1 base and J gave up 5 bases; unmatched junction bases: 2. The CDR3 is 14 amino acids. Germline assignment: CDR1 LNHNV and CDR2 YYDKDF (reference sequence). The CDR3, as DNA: TGTGCCACCAGCAGAGGGACAGGGGGTAACGAGCAGTACTTC. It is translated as CATSRGTGGNEQYF.

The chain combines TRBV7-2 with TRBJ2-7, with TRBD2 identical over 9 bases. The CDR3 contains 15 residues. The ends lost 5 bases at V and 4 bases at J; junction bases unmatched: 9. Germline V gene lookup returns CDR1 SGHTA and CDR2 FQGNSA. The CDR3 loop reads CASSRPAGGQYEQYF. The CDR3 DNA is TGTGCCAGCAGCCGTCCCGCGGGGGGGCAATACGAGCAGTACTTC.

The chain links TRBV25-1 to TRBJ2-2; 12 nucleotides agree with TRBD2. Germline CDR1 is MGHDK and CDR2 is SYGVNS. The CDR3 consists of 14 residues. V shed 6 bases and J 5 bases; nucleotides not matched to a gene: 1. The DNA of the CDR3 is TGTGCCAGCAGGACTAGCGGGAGTACCGGGGAGCTGTTTTTT. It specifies CASRTSGSTGELFF.

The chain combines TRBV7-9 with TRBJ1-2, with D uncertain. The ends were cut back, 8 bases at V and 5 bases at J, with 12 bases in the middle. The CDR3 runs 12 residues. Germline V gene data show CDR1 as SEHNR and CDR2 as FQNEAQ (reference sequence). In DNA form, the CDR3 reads TGTGCCAGCCGCAGACCCCCGTATGGCTACACCTTC. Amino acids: CASRRPPYGYTF.